This TCR beta chain was documented in a study of T cell changes during pregnancy in multiple sclerosis. Sequencing used immunoSEQ multiplex PCR; TCRdb keeps in-frame clones, though not all of them. The sample lists around 44,000 clones; 80% to 95% were seen once. Germline V CDR1 and CDR2: SGHRS, YFSETQ. This CDR3 contains 15 residues. V gave up 2 bases and J gave up 0 bases, with 9 bases separating them. This chain connects TRBV5-1 to TRBJ1-5; D not resolved. The TCR was taken from a female donor with multiple sclerosis, enrolled in a pregnancy study. The sequencing used CD8+ T cells from peripheral blood mononuclear cells, collected in the first trimester of pregnancy. In DNA form, the CDR3 reads TGCGCCAGCAGCTTAGGAGGCCTTAGCAATCAGCCCCAGCATTTT. It specifies CASSLGGLSNQPQHF.